This T cell receptor beta chain was identified in a study of blood T cell repertoires in COVID-19. The protocol was immunoSEQ multiplex PCR, while the TCRdb copy is restricted to in-frame clones and leaves out a portion. The data show 250,000 or so clones, with 65% to 85% seen just once and roughly 3.2% held by the top ten. Germline loops: CDR1 KGHSH, CDR2 LQKENI. Trimming at V came to 5 bases and at J to 8 bases, leaving 5 bases not matched to a gene. The CDR3 sequence is 14 residues long. Sequenced: PBMCs or T cells enriched from blood (not recorded which). The rearrangement uses TRBV18 and TRBJ1-6; TRBD1 matches 8 bases. This clonotype was obtained from a man between 50 and 59 years old who had recovered from COVID-19. The CDR3 DNA sequence: TGTGCCAGCTCATCCGGGACAGGTGATTCACCCCTCCACTTT. It is translated as CASSSGTGDSPLHF.